This T cell receptor (beta chain) was profiled in a study of shared clonotypes between healthy human individuals. Donors, without exception, were Caucasian adults residing in Nashville, Tennessee. TCRdb's table, derived via immunoSEQ multiplex PCR, lists solely in-frame clones and lacks some. The sample consists of some 2,500,000 clones, 85% to 95% of them appearing once. The CDR3 has 14 amino acids. Germline V lookup: CDR1 MNHEY, CDR2 SVGAGI. Losses at the gene ends were 6 bases for V and 8 bases for J; bases not matched to a gene: 9. As to this clone: Its antigen remains unidentified.

Whole-study findings and limits: Naive CD4 clonotypes were shared across a few donors at 5% to 6%.

The receptor was isolated from a man between 18 and 29 years old in good health. Some clones in this sample may be carry-over from other donors' samples. Sequenced material: naive CD4+ T cells from PBMCs. Subset described: CD45RA+ positively selected. This chain connects TRBV6-5 to TRBJ1-4, with 7 bases lining up with TRBD1. DNA of the CDR3: TGTGCCAGCAGGGAAGCGAGGGGGCGCGAAAAACTGTTTTTT. It translates to CASREARGREKLFF.